One and the same sample provided the 13 T cell receptor beta chains below, sequenced in a study of blood T cell repertoires in COVID-19. Repertoires were generated with immunoSEQ multiplex PCR, while TCRdb's copy carries only in-frame clones and drops some. Altogether 100,000 to 150,000 clones are present, about 91% being singletons, with the ten largest covering around 10%. The sample consisted of peripheral blood. The source of these receptors is a man aged 50 or older with acute or convalescent COVID-19.

The count of this clone is one. The chain combines TRBV2 with TRBJ1-6; D may be TRBD1 (5 bases). Germline-derived CDR1 and CDR2 are SNHLY and FYNNEI. The CDR3 totals 16 residues. Trimming cost V 2 bases and J 8 bases, with 16 bases left between them. CDR3 DNA sequence: TGTGCCAGCAGTGAAAGCGGACCCGGGGGGTATTCACCCCTCCACTTT. The encoded protein is CASSESGPGGYSPLHF.

The chain uses TRBV5-1 and TRBJ2-1; D perhaps matches TRBD2 (6 bases). Germline assignment: CDR1 SGHRS and CDR2 YFSETQ. CDR3 length: 16 residues. V lost 2 bases to trimming and J lost 0 bases, with 12 bases between them. The CDR3 sequence is CASSFRTTRSYNEQFF. The CDR3 DNA sequence: TGCGCCAGCAGCTTCCGGACTACCCGCTCCTACAATGAGCAGTTCTTC.

This chain connects TRBV19 to TRBJ2-3; TRBD2 matches 8 bases. CDR3 length: 16 amino acids. Unmatched junction bases numbered 8, after V lost 6 bases and J lost 0 bases. Germline V gene data show CDR1 as LNHDA and CDR2 as SQIVND (reference sequence). CDR3 coding DNA: TGTGCCAGTAGACCGCGAGCGGGGGCCAGCACAGATACGCAGTATTTT. Translated, it gives CASRPRAGASTDTQYF.

The chain employs TRBV19 and TRBJ1-3, with D possibly being TRBD1 (5 bases). V dropped 0 bases and J dropped 0 bases, with 12 bases sitting between them. The CDR3 runs 17 residues. Germline V gene data show CDR1 as LNHDA and CDR2 as SQIVND (reference sequence). As DNA, the CDR3 is TGTGCCAGTAGTATAGATCGTACAGGTCCCTCTGGAAACACCATATATTTT. Protein: CASSIDRTGPSGNTIYF.

V gene TRBV28 combines with J gene TRBJ2-2, with a weak D call TRBD1 (8 bases). Germline V gene lookup returns CDR1 MDHEN and CDR2 SYDVKM. V lost 3 bases and J 3 bases, leaving 32 bases between the germline ends. CDR3 size: 22 residues. CDR3 region: CASSFPGLGQAGKRDYTGELFF. CDR3 nucleotide sequence: TGTGCCAGCAGTTTTCCAGGTTTGGGACAGGCCGGTAAGCGGGACTACACCGGGGAGCTGTTTTTT.

This sequence joins TRBV28 and TRBJ2-7, with D perhaps TRBD1 (6 bases). Germline values: CDR1 MDHEN, CDR2 SYDVKM. The length of the CDR3 is 12 residues. Trimming pared 4 bases from V and 4 bases from J, leaving 8 bases between. The CDR3 region has the DNA TGTGCCAGCAGTTCCAGGGGTTACGAGCAGTACTTC. Translating gives CASSSRGYEQYF.

In its sample, this clone was seen once. The CDR3 protein is CASNSHTSNQPQHF. As DNA, the CDR3 is TGTGCCAGTAACAGTCACACAAGCAATCAGCCCCAGCATTTT. The J gene is TRBJ1-5, the V gene TRBV19; no definite D call. There are 14 residues in the CDR3. CDR1 and CDR2 (germline): LNHDA, SQIVND (reference sequence). V was pared by 7 bases and J by 1 base, with 11 bases between.

The genes are TRBV30 and TRBJ1-3; TRBD1 is a possible D gene (5 bases). The V and J ends lost 1 base and 4 bases respectively, with 11 bases between them. The CDR3 is made up of 14 amino acids. Germline V gives CDR1 GTSNPN, CDR2 SVGIG (reference sequence). As DNA, the CDR3 is TGTGCCTGGAGTGCGGGGGATCCAGGAAACACCATATATTTT. The encoded protein is CAWSAGDPGNTIYF. The entire variable domain, with the rest obtained from reference TRBV30 and TRBJ1-3, is as follows: SQTIHQWPATLVQPVGSPLSLECTVEGTSNPNLYWYRQAAGRGLQLLFYSVGIGQISSEVPQNLSASRPQDRQFILSSKKLLLSDSGFYLCAWSAGDPGNTIYFGEGSWLTVV.

V gene TRBV10-3 combines with J gene TRBJ1-2; the match to TRBD1 covers 9 bases. Germline trimming cut 11 bases from V and 4 bases from J; bases unmatched to any gene: 8. Germline CDR1 ENHRY, CDR2 SYGVKD. The CDR3 totals 13 residues. The CDR3 region has the DNA TGTGCCTCGACAGGGGGTTTGGTCTATGGCTACACCTTC. Protein product: CASTGGLVYGYTF.

This chain joins TRBV6-2 or TRBV6-3 and TRBJ1-1; D perhaps matches TRBD1 (5 bases). The CDR3 consists of 15 residues. V was shortened by 0 bases and J by 0 bases, with 8 bases between the two germline ends. Germline lookup yields CDR1 MNHEY and CDR2 SVGEGT. CDR3 region: CASSYSTGVNTEAFF. The CDR3 region has the DNA TGTGCCAGCAGTTACTCAACGGGGGTGAACACTGAAGCTTTCTTT.

The chain has TRBV11-2 and TRBJ2-7, with 7 bases identical to TRBD1. The CDR3 length is 15 residues. J lost 1 base, V lost 2 bases, and 5 bases had no gene match. Germline CDR1 reads SGHAT; CDR2 reads FQNNGV. The CDR3 loop is CASSLLTGQSYEQYF. CDR3 coding DNA: TGTGCCAGCAGCTTATTGACGGGACAGTCCTACGAGCAGTACTTC.

With respect to this clone: Other nucleotide sequences from this sample produce the same CDR3. The chain has TRBV3-1 (or the pseudogene TRBV3-2) and TRBJ1-1; D unclear. V was cut by 0 bases and J by 2 bases, with 4 bases left in between. Germline CDR1 reads LGHDT; CDR2 reads YNNKEL (reference sequence). CDR3 length: 13 residues. The CDR3 loop reads CASSQEGNTEAFF. The CDR3 DNA sequence: TGTGCCAGCAGCCAAGAGGGCAACACTGAAGCTTTCTTT.

This sequence joins TRBV18 and TRBJ2-1, with 10 bases lining up with TRBD2. V trimming: 4 bases; J trimming: 0 bases; junction bases outside the gene matches: 12. The CDR3 has 19 amino acids. Per the germline V gene, CDR1 is KGHSH and CDR2 is LQKENI. The DNA for the CDR3 is TGTGCCAGCTCACTGGGTAGCGGGGGGCCCGGGAGCTCCTACAATGAGCAGTTCTTC. The encoded protein is CASSLGSGGPGSSYNEQFF.